A single sample is the source of the 10 T cell receptor beta chains below, sequenced in a study of blood T cell repertoires in COVID-19. Repertoires were generated with immunoSEQ multiplex PCR, while TCRdb's copy carries only in-frame clones and drops some. This table has approximately 670,000 clones, over 80% appearing once. The sequencing input was peripheral blood. Receptor source: a woman aged 18-30 years with acute or convalescent COVID-19.

The chain has TRBV7-9 and TRBJ1-3; D may be TRBD1 (5 bases). This CDR3 region has 15 residues. The V and J ends lost 5 bases and 0 bases respectively, with 11 bases between them. Germline V gene data show CDR1 as SEHNR and CDR2 as FQNEAQ (reference sequence). Here the CDR3 reads CASSPGLHSGNTIYF. CDR3 DNA sequence: TGTGCCAGCAGCCCGGGACTCCACTCTGGAAACACCATATATTTT.

The genes are TRBV5-1 and TRBJ2-7; D not resolved. The CDR3 runs to 13 residues. The germline V and J ends were trimmed by 2 bases and 3 bases, with 9 bases remaining between them. Germline V gives CDR1 SGHRS, CDR2 YFSETQ. The CDR3 coding sequence is TGCGCCAGCAGCTTAACTGCAGGCTACGAGCAGTACTTC. It codes for CASSLTAGYEQYF.

The chain employs TRBV10-2 and TRBJ2-3, with TRBD2 matching 8 bases. After removal of 7 bases from V and 5 bases from J, the junction contained 5 bases not matched to a gene. CDR1 is WSHSY and CDR2 is SAAADI in the germline V gene. The CDR3 runs to 13 residues. CDR3: CASMRLALDTQYF. DNA for the CDR3: TGCGCCAGCATGCGACTAGCGCTAGATACGCAGTATTTT.

This sequence joins TRBV24-1 and TRBJ1-4; D gene ambiguous. The CDR3 covers 13 residues. Germline V gene sequence: CDR1 KGHDR, CDR2 SFDVKD. Trimming left V 5 bases short and J 3 bases short, with 6 bases between. CDR3 coding DNA: TGTGCCACCAGTGGCGCCCCTAATGAAAAACTGTTTTTT. Protein product: CATSGAPNEKLFF.

The chain has TRBV6-5 and TRBJ1-2, with D maybe TRBD1 (5 bases). The length of the CDR3 is 14 residues. From germline, CDR1 is MNHEY and CDR2 SVGAGI. V was cut by 7 bases and J by 1 base, with 13 bases left in between. The chain's CDR3 is CASNFQGFNYGYTF. DNA for the CDR3: TGTGCCAGCAACTTTCAGGGATTTAACTATGGCTACACCTTC.

The chain couples TRBV3-1 (or the pseudogene TRBV3-2) to TRBJ1-2; a weak D match, TRBD1 (5 bases). The CDR3 length is 16 residues. Germline CDR1 and CDR2: LGHDT and YNNKEL (reference sequence). Deletions cut 0 bases from V and 8 bases from J, with 19 bases between. The CDR3 sequence is CASSQDAEIYRQGYTF. In nucleotides, the CDR3 is TGTGCCAGCAGCCAAGATGCCGAGATTTACAGGCAAGGCTACACCTTC.

This chain uses TRBV29-1 with TRBJ1-2; D not resolved. The CDR3 extends over 15 amino acids. Trimming took off 3 bases at V and 5 bases at J, with 19 bases between the two ends. Germline lookup yields CDR1 SQVTM and CDR2 ANQGSEA. The CDR3 loop is CSVDGSWRLGYGYTF. The CDR3 coding sequence is TGCAGCGTTGATGGGAGTTGGCGGCTCGGGTATGGCTACACCTTC. Full variable domain (remainder filled in from reference TRBV29-1 and TRBJ1-2): SAVISQKPSRDICQRGTSLTIQCQVDSQVTMMFWYRQQPGQSLTLIATANQGSEATYESGFVIDKFPISRPNLTFSTLTVSNMSPEDSSIYLCSVDGSWRLGYGYTFGSGTRLTVV.

This chain links TRBV2 with TRBJ1-1; 12 nucleotides align to TRBD1. The germline CDR1 and CDR2 sequences are SNHLY and FYNNEI. The CDR3 has 16 amino acids. Germline trimming cut 6 bases from V and 0 bases from J; bases unmatched to any gene: 5. The CDR3 loop reads CASRWDRGLVNTEAFF. The CDR3 region has the DNA TGTGCCAGCAGGTGGGACAGGGGGCTGGTGAACACTGAAGCTTTCTTT.

The rearrangement links TRBV7-2 to TRBJ2-3, with 10 bases identical to TRBD2. The germline CDR1 and CDR2 sequences are SGHTA and FQGNSA. Trimming took 1 base from V and 7 from J; bases not matched to a gene: 14. This CDR3 is 18 amino acids long. CDR3 in amino acids: CASSLVALLAGVGNTQYF. The CDR3 DNA follows: TGTGCCAGCAGCTTAGTTGCACTGCTAGCGGGGGTGGGGAATACGCAGTATTTT.

J is TRBJ2-7 and V is TRBV11-2; weak D call: TRBD1 (6 bases). Germline V gene sequence: CDR1 SGHAT, CDR2 FQNNGV. There are 13 residues in the CDR3. V lost 0 bases, J lost 3 bases, and 6 bases lay in between. The CDR3 spells CASSLEQGYEQYF. DNA for the CDR3: TGTGCCAGCAGCTTAGAACAGGGCTACGAGCAGTACTTC. Full variable domain (remainder filled in from reference TRBV11-2 and TRBJ2-7): EAGVAQSPRYKIIEKRQSVAFWCNPISGHATLYWYQQILGQGPKLLIQFQNNGVVDDSQLPKDRFSAERLKGVDSTLKIQPAKLEDSAVYLCASSLEQGYEQYFGPGTRLTVT.